A single T cell receptor beta chain is shown here with its context. The germline V gene has CDR1 MGHRA and CDR2 YSYEKL. V was pared by 3 bases and J by 4 bases, with 16 bases of the junction left unmatched. CDR3 length equals 18 residues. The sample belongs to a study of blood T cells in healthy people across ages. A sample-barcoded 5' primer and a J-beta primer mix were used in a second PCR of roughly 7 to 11 cycles. TCRdb analysed the 5' RACE reads with MiXCR anew, one entry per CDR3 protein. The top ten clones hold about 54% of a sample with 350,000 to 450,000 distinct CDR3 sequences, 45% to 65% of them seen once.

This sequence originates from a man aged 55 to 70 in good health. V is TRBV4-1 and J is TRBJ2-3, with 7 nucleotides matching TRBD2. The sample comprised blood. CDR3 residues: CASSQTLLERGIADTQYF. The CDR3 DNA follows: TGCGCCAGCAGCCAGACCCTCTTGGAGCGGGGTATAGCAGATACGCAGTATTTT.